This TCR beta chain was found in a study of regulatory T cells in long-lasting Graves disease. V lost 5 bases, J lost 2 bases, and 13 bases lay in between. Germline V gives CDR1 LNHDA, CDR2 SQIVND (reference sequence). This CDR3 is built from 15 residues. As to time point: newly diagnosed GD, antithyroid drugs for less than 3 months. PBMC RNA was the source of the TCR library. Library construction for TCR beta used iRepertoire HTBI primers and Arm-PCR of CDR3 regions. TCRdb passed the multiplex PCR reads through MiXCR, listing each CDR3 protein once. In the table there are roughly 610,000 distinct CDR3 sequences, under 20% of which are singletons. These data were likewise used in another study, on T cells in Graves' hyperthyroidism and ophthalmopathy.

This TCR was sampled from a woman aged 30 to 39 with Graves disease. This specimen was peripheral blood mononuclear cells (PBMCs), taken at new diagnosis, from a patient treated with antithyroid drugs. This chain uses TRBV19 with TRBJ2-4, with a possible D match to TRBD2 (6 bases). CDR3 in amino acids: CASSYPTSPKNIQYF. Written as DNA, the CDR3 is TGTGCCAGTAGTTACCCGACTAGTCCCAAAAACATTCAGTACTTC.